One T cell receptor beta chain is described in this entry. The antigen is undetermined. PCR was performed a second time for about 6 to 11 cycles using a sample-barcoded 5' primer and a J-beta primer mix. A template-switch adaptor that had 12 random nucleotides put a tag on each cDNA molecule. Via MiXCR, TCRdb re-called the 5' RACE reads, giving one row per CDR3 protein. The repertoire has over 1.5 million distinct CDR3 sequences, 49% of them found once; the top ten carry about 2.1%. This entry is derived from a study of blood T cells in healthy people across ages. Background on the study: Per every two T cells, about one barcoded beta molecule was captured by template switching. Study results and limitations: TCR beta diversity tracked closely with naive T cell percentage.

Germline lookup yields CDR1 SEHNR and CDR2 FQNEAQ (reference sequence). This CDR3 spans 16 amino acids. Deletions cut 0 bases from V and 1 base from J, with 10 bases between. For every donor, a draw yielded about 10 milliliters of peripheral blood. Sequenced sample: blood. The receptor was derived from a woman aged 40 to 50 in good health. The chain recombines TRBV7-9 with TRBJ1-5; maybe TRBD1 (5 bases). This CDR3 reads CASSLAGAGSNQPQHF. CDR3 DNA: TGTGCCAGCAGCTTAGCAGGGGCGGGGAGCAATCAGCCCCAGCATTTT.